The clone carrying this TCR beta chain ranks as large in terms of frequency. TCRdb re-called the 10x single-cell sequencing reads and catalogs CDR3 proteins one per entry, DNA excluded. Recorded for this sample: about 840 distinct CDR3 sequences. This entry belongs to a study of CD8 T cells in cerebrospinal fluid in Alzheimer's disease. Germline V lookup: CDR1 SGHTA, CDR2 FQGNSA. The CDR3 runs 16 residues. V usage is TRBV7-2 and J usage is TRBJ2-7; lacking DNA, the TRBD1 call made by TCRdb goes unchecked. The clonotype comes from a human donor with Parkinson's disease. The sample consisted of cerebrospinal fluid. CDR3 residues: CASSQGQGYSSYEQYF.